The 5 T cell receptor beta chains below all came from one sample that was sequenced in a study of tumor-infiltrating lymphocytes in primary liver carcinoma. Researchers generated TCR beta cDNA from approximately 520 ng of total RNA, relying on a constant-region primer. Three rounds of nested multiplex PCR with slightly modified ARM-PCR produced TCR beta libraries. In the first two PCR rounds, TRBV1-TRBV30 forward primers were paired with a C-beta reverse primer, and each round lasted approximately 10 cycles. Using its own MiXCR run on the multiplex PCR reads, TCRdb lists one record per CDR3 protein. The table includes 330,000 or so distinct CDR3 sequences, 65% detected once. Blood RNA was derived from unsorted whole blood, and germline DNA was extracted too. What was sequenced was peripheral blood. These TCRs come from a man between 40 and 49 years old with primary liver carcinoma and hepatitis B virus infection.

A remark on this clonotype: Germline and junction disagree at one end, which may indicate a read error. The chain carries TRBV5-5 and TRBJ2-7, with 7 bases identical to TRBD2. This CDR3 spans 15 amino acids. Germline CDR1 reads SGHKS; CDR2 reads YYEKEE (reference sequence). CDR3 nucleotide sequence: TGTGCCAGCAGCTTAACACTAGCGCAAATTTACGAACAGTACTTC. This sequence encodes CASSLTLAQIYEQYF.

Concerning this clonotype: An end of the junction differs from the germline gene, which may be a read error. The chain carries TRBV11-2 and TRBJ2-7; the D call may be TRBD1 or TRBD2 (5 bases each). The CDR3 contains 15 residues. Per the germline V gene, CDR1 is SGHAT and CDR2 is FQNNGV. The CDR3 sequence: CASSSRDGDSYEEYF. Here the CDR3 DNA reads TGTGCAAGCAGCTCAAGGGACGGAGATTCCTACGAGGAGTACTTC.

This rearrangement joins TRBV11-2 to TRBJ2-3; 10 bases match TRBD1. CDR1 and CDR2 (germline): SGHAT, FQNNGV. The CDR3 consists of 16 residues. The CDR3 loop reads CAGSLDGQGGRYTQYF. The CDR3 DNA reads TGTGCTGGCAGCTTAGATGGACAGGGGGGCAGATATACGCAGTATTTT.

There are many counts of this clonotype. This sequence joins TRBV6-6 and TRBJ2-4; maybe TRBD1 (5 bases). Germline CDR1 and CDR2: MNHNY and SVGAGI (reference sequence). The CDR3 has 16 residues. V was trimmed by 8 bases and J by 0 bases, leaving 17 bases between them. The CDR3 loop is CASAFGQTLAKNIQYF. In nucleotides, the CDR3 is TGTGCCAGCGCATTCGGACAAACCCTAGCCAAAAACATTCAGTACTTC.

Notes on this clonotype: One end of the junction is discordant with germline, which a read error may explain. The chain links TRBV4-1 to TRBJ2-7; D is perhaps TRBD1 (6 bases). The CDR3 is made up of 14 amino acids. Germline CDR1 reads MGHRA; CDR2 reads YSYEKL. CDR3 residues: CVSSGRTGSCEQYF. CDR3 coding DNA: TGCGTCAGCAGCGGCCGTACAGGGTCTTGCGAGCAGTACTTC.